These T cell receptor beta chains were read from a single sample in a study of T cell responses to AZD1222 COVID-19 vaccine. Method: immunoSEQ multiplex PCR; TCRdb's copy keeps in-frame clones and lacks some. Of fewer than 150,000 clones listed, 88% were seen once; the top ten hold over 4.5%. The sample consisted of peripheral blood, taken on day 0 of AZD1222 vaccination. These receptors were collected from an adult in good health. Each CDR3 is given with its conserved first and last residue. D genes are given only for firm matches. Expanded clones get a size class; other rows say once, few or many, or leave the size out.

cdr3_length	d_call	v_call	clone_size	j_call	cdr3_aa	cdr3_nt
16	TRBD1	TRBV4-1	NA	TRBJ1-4	CASSQRGDSINEKLFF	TGCGCCAGCAGCCAGCGGGGGGACAGCATAAATGAAAAACTGTTTTTT
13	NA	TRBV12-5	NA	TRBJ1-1	CASGFYQGREAFF	TGTGCTAGTGGTTTTTATCAGGGACGTGAAGCTTTCTTT
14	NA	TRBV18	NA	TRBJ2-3	CASSLSSSADTQYF	TGTGCCAGCTCACTGAGTTCTTCCGCAGATACGCAGTATTTT
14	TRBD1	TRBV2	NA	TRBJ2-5	CASSRDRGLETQYF	TGTGCCAGCAGTAGGGACAGGGGGCTGGAGACCCAGTACTTC
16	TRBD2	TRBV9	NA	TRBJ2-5	CASSDRAAGGRETQYF	TGTGCCAGCAGCGACCGAGCAGCGGGGGGTCGAGAGACCCAGTACTTC
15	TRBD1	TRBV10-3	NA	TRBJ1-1	CAIRGTGVSSSEAFF	TGTGCCATCAGGGGTACAGGGGTTAGTTCTTCTGAAGCTTTCTTT
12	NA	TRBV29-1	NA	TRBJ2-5	CSVEGKPSVQYF	TGCAGCGTTGAAGGTAAACCGAGTGTCCAGTACTTC
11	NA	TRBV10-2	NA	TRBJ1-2	CASTDNYGYTF	TGCGCCAGCACTGATAACTATGGCTACACCTTC
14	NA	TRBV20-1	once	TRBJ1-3	CSASRPDSGNTIYF	TGCAGTGCTAGTAGGCCAGACTCTGGAAACACCATATATTTT
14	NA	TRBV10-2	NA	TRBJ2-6	CASSENSGANVLTF	TGCGCCAGCAGTGAAAACTCTGGGGCCAACGTCCTGACTTTC
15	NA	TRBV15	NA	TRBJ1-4	CATSRGGNVVEKLFF	TGTGCCACCAGCAGAGGCGGGAATGTAGTTGAAAAACTGTTTTTT
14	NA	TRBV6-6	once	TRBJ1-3	CASSTGTLGNTIYF	TGTGCCAGCAGTACGGGGACGCTTGGAAACACCATATATTTT
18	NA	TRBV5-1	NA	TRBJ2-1	CASSLVTFLLARGNEQFF	TGCGCCAGCAGCTTGGTAACATTTCTTTTAGCAAGGGGCAATGAGCAGTTCTTC
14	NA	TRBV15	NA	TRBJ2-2	CATSIFGYTGELFF	TGTGCCACCAGCATATTTGGGTACACCGGGGAGCTGTTTTTT
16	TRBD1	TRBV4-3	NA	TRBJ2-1	CASSHGTVNSYNEQFF	TGCGCCAGCAGCCACGGGACAGTAAACTCCTACAATGAGCAGTTCTTC
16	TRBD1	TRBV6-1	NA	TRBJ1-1	CASSENRGRLNTEAFF	TGTGCCAGCAGTGAAAACAGGGGGCGTTTGAACACTGAAGCTTTCTTT
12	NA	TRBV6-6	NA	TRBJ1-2	CASTVLDYGYTF	TGTGCCAGCACAGTCCTAGACTATGGCTACACCTTC
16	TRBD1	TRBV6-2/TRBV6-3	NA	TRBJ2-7	CASSTPGQGKDYEQYF	TGTGCCAGCAGTACCCCGGGACAGGGAAAAGACTACGAGCAGTACTTC
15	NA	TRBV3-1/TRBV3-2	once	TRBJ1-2	CASRSGLHGDYGYTF	TGTGCCAGCAGATCCGGGCTCCACGGGGACTATGGCTACACCTTC
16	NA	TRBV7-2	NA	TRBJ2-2	CASSHPSGGNTGELFF	TGTGCCAGCAGCCACCCGTCGGGTGGGAACACCGGGGAGCTGTTTTTT
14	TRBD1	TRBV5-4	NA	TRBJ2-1	CASRLGQGANEQFF	TGTGCCAGCAGACTCGGACAGGGGGCCAATGAGCAGTTCTTC
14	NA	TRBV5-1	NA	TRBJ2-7	CASSLVAGFAEQYF	TGCGCCAGCAGCTTGGTGGCAGGATTTGCCGAGCAGTACTTC
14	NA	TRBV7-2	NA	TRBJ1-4	CASSRTVTLEKLFF	TGTGCCAGCAGCCGGACAGTTACGTTAGAAAAACTGTTTTTT
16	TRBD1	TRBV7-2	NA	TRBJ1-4	CASSSGTGSNYEKLFF	TGTGCCAGCAGCTCCGGGACAGGGAGCAACTATGAAAAACTGTTTTTT
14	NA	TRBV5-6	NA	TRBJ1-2	CASSLGPERNGYTF	TGTGCCAGCAGCTTGGGCCCAGAGAGGAATGGCTACACCTTC
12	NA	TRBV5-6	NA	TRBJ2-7	CASSSTQYEQYF	TGTGCCAGCAGCTCGACACAGTACGAGCAGTACTTC
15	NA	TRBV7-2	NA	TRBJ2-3	CASSTQEGGHDTQYF	TGTGCCAGCAGCACCCAAGAGGGGGGCCACGATACGCAGTATTTT
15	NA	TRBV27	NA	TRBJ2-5	CASSSRGAGQETQYF	TGTGCCAGCAGTTCCAGGGGAGCGGGGCAAGAGACCCAGTACTTC
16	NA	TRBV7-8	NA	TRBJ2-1	CASSLDPGTRVSGQFF	TGTGCCAGCAGCTTAGATCCCGGGACAAGAGTGAGCGGGCAGTTCTTC
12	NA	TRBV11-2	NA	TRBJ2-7	CASSAIAFEQYF	TGTGCCAGCAGCGCGATCGCTTTCGAGCAGTACTTC
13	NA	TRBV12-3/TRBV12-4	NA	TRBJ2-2	CASRIQDPGELFF	TGTGCCAGCAGAATACAGGATCCCGGGGAGCTGTTTTTT
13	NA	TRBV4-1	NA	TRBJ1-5	CASSVDRNQPQHF	TGCGCCAGCAGCGTGGACAGAAATCAGCCCCAGCATTTT
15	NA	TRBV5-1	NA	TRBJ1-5	CASSLYGGSNQPQHF	TGCGCCAGCAGCTTGTACGGGGGTAGCAATCAGCCCCAGCATTTT
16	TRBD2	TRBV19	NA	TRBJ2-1	CASRKTGLAIGDEQFF	TGTGCCAGTAGAAAAACGGGACTAGCGATTGGGGATGAGCAGTTCTTC
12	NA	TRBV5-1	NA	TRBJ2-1	CASSLELGPKFF	TGCGCCAGCAGCTTGGAGCTGGGACCTAAGTTCTTC
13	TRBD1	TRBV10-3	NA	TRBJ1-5	CAIRQGGNQPQHF	TGTGCCATCAGACAGGGGGGCAATCAGCCCCAGCATTTT
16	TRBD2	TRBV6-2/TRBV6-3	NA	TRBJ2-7	CASSYSRSGGAIEQYF	TGTGCCAGCAGTTACTCGCGTAGCGGGGGGGCAATCGAGCAGTACTTC
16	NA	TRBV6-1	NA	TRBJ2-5	CASSEASGTLKETQYF	TGTGCCAGCAGTGAAGCTTCCGGGACACTCAAAGAGACCCAGTACTTC
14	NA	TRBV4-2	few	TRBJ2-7	CASSQGEQLYEQYF	TGTGCCAGCAGCCAGGGCGAACAACTCTACGAGCAGTACTTC
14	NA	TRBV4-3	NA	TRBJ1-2	CASSQESQGRGYTF	TGCGCCAGCAGCCAAGAATCGCAGGGCCGGGGCTACACCTTC
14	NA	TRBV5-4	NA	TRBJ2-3	CASSAGIRTDTQYF	TGTGCCAGCAGCGCGGGGATCCGCACAGATACGCAGTATTTT
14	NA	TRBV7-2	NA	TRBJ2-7	CASSLFGREREQYF	TGTGCCAGCAGCTTATTCGGCAGGGAACGCGAGCAGTACTTC
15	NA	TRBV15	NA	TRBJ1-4	CATSRETGTNEKLFF	TGTGCCACCAGCAGGGAGACAGGAACTAATGAAAAACTGTTTTTT
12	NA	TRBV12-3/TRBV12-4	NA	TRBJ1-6	CASSQGGSPLHF	TGTGCCAGCAGTCAGGGTGGATCACCCCTCCACTTT
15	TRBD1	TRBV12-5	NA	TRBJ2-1	CASGSGTGGYNEQFF	TGTGCTAGTGGTTCGGGGACAGGGGGTTACAATGAGCAGTTCTTC